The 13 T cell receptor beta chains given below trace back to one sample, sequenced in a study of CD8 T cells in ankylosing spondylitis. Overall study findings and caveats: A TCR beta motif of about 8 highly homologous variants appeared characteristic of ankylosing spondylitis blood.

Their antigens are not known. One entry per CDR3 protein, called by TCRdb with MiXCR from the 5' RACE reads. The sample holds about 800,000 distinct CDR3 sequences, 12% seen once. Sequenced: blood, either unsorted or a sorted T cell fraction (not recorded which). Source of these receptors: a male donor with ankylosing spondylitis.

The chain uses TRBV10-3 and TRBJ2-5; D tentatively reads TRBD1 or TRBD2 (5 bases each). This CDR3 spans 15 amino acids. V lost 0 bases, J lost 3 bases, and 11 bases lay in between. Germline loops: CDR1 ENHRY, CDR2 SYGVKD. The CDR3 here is CAISESRGVEETQYF. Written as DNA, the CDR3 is TGTGCCATCAGTGAGTCACGAGGGGTGGAAGAGACCCAGTACTTC.

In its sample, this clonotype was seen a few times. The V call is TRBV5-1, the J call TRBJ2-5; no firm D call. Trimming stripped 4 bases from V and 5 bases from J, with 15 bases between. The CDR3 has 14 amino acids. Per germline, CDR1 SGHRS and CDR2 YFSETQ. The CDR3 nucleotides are TGCGCCAGCAGCCACGATCTAGGCAGGGAGACCCAGTACTTC. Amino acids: CASSHDLGRETQYF.

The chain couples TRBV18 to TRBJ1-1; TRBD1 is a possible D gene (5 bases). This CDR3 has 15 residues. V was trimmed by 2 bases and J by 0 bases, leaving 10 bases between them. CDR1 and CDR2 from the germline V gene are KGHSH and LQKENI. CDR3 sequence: CASSPYDSVNTEAFF. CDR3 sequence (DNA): TGTGCCAGCTCACCATATGACAGTGTGAACACTGAAGCTTTCTTT.

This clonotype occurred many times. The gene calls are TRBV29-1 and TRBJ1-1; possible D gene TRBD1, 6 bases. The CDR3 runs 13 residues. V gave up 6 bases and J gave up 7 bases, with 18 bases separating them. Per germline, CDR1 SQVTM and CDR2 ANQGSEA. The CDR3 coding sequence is TGCAGCGTGGCAGGGGTAAGTCGTGTTGAAGCTTTCTTT. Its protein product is CSVAGVSRVEAFF.

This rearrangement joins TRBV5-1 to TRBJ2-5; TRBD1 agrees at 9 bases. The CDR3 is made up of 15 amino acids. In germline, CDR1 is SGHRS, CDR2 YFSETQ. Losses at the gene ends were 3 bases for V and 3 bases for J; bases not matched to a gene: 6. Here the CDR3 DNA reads TGCGCCAGCAGCTCGATGACAGGGGGAGAAGAGACCCAGTACTTC. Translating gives CASSSMTGGEETQYF.

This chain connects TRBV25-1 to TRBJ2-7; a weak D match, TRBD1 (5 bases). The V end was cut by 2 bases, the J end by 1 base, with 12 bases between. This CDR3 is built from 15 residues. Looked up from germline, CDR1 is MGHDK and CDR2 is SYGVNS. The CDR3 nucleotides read TGTGCCAGCAGTGAACTGGGCAGGGTGTCCTACGAGCAGTACTTC. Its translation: CASSELGRVSYEQYF.

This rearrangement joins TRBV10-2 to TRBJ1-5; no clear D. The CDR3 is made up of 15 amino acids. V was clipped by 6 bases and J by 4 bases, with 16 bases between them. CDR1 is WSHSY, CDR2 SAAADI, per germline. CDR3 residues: CASRPDIRLNQPQHF. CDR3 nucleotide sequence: TGCGCCAGCAGACCTGATATACGGCTAAATCAGCCCCAGCATTTT.

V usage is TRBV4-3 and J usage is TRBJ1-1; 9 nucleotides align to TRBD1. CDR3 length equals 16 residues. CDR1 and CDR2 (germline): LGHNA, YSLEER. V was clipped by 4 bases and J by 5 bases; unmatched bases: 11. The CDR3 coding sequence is TGCGCCAGCAGCCGAAGAGGGACAGGGACTGGGACTGAAGCTTTCTTT. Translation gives CASSRRGTGTGTEAFF.

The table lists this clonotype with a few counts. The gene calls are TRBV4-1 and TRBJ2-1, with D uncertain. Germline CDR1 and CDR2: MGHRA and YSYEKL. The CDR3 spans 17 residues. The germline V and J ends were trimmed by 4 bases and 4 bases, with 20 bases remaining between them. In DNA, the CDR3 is TGCGCCAGCAGCCTAAAGCCTGTCAGTGGGAATTACAATGAGCAGTTCTTC. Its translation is CASSLKPVSGNYNEQFF.

The CDR3 loop is CASSPSWRDSGELFF. The CDR3 DNA reads as TGTGCCAGCAGTCCTTCCTGGAGGGATTCCGGGGAGCTGTTTTTT. The rearrangement uses TRBV12-3 or TRBV12-4 and TRBJ2-2; TRBD2 is a possible D gene (6 bases). V was clipped by 5 bases and J by 6 bases, with 16 bases between them. The CDR3 length is 15 residues.

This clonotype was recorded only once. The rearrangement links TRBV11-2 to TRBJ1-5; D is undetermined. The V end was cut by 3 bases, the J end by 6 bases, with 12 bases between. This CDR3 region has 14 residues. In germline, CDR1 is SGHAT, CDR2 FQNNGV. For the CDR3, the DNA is TGTGCCAGCAGCTTGTTTGCGGGCAGTCAGCCCCAGCATTTT. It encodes CASSLFAGSQPQHF. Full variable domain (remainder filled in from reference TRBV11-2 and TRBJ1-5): EAGVAQSPRYKIIEKRQSVAFWCNPISGHATLYWYQQILGQGPKLLIQFQNNGVVDDSQLPKDRFSAERLKGVDSTLKIQPAKLEDSAVYLCASSLFAGSQPQHFGDGTRLSIL.

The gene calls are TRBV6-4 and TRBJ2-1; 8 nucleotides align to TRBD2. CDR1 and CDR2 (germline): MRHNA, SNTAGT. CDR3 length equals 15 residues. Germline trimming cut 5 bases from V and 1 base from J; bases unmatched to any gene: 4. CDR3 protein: CASSIVAGSYNEQFF. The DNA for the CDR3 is TGTGCCAGCAGTATAGTAGCGGGATCCTACAATGAGCAGTTCTTC.

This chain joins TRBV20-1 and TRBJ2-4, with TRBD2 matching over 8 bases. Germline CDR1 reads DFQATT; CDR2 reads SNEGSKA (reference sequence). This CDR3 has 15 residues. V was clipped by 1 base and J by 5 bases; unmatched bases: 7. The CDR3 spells CSARGGTSWENIQYF. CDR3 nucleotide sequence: TGCAGTGCTAGAGGCGGGACTAGTTGGGAAAACATTCAGTACTTC.